This T cell receptor beta chain is drawn from a study of T cell responses to AZD1222 COVID-19 vaccine. Study-wide results and caveats: Unmutated regions of variants are reportedly targeted by nearly half of spike-specific TCRs. Spike regions recognized by vaccine-associated CD4 TCRs spanned the protein, led by 160-218 and 743-854. Only after the peak T cell response were repertoires sampled.

Germline-derived CDR1 and CDR2 are LNHNV and YYDKDF (reference sequence). There are 13 residues in the CDR3. Between the trimmed V and J ends, which lost 0 bases and 5 bases, there was a span of 6 bases. As to this clone: As yet, its antigen is unknown.

Method: immunoSEQ multiplex PCR; TCRdb's copy keeps in-frame clones and lacks some. Among about 190,000 clones, more than 80% were seen once, and the ten largest hold 3.6%. The clonotype comes from an adult who received the MenACWY meningococcal vaccine as a control. The V call is TRBV15, the J call TRBJ2-3; D is undetermined. The sample was peripheral blood, taken 28 days after the second dose of the MenACWY control vaccine. DNA of the CDR3: TGTGCCACCAGCAGAGAGGTCGGAGATACGCAGTATTTT. Its translation: CATSREVGDTQYF.